Shown below are 17 T cell receptor beta chains from a single sample sequenced in a study of blood T cell repertoires in COVID-19. TCRdb keeps only in-frame clones here, not all; method: immunoSEQ multiplex PCR. This sample has approximately 270,000 clones, with 89% found just once. Sample: PBMCs or T cells enriched from blood (not recorded which). The source is a woman aged 55-69 years who had recovered from COVID-19.

The genes are TRBV5-1 and TRBJ1-6, with TRBD1 matching 7 bases. CDR3 length: 14 amino acids. CDR1 SGHRS and CDR2 YFSETQ come from the germline V gene. Trimming cost V 7 bases and J 14 bases; bases outside gene matches: 15. The CDR3 is CASSQRDSDVSLHF. The CDR3, as DNA: TGCGCCAGCTCACAACGGGACAGTGATGTATCCCTCCACTTT.

The chain links TRBV10-1 to TRBJ1-5; weak D call: TRBD1 (6 bases). The V gene's germline CDR1 is WNHNN and CDR2 SYGVQD (reference sequence). CDR3 length: 17 amino acids. The V and J ends lost 5 bases and 5 bases respectively, with 22 bases between them. The CDR3 coding sequence is TGCGCCAGCAGTACACCACCCTATCCAGGGGCGTATCAGCCCCAGCATTTT. It codes for CASSTPPYPGAYQPQHF.

The chain recombines TRBV28 with TRBJ1-2; weak D call: TRBD1 (6 bases). The CDR3 runs to 14 residues. V was pared by 6 bases and J by 0 bases, with 11 bases between. CDR1 and CDR2 from the germline V gene are MDHEN and SYDVKM. Here the CDR3 DNA reads TGTGCCAGCAGAACAGGGCAAACTAACTATGGCTACACCTTC. As protein: CASRTGQTNYGYTF.

The chain carries TRBV6-5 and TRBJ1-1; the D is unclear. Germline V CDR1 and CDR2: MNHEY, SVGAGI. Trimming pared 0 bases from V and 11 bases from J, leaving 16 bases between. The CDR3 length is 14 residues. CDR3 residues: CASSYSRVESSAFF. The CDR3 coding sequence is TGTGCCAGCAGTTACTCCCGGGTCGAGAGCAGCGCTTTCTTT.

To note about this clone: Other DNA sequences of this sample code for an identical CDR3. The CDR3 region is CASSEQGGQPQHF. CDR3 DNA sequence: TGTGCCAGTAGTGAGCAGGGGGGTCAGCCCCAGCATTTT. The genes are TRBV19 and TRBJ1-5, with 7 nucleotides matching TRBD1. V was clipped by 5 bases and J by 6 bases; unmatched bases: 4. Per the germline V gene, CDR1 is LNHDA and CDR2 is SQIVND (reference sequence). The CDR3 runs 13 residues.

V is TRBV5-1 and J is TRBJ2-5; TRBD1 aligns across 7 bases. The CDR3 runs 15 residues. Trimming cost V 1 base and J 2 bases; bases outside gene matches: 5. Germline V gene lookup returns CDR1 SGHRS and CDR2 YFSETQ. The CDR3 spells CASSLLRGRQETQYF. The CDR3 nucleotides read TGCGCCAGCAGCTTGTTAAGGGGGCGTCAAGAGACCCAGTACTTC. The full variable domain, with the rest looked up from reference TRBV5-1 and TRBJ2-5, is KAGVTQTPRYLIKTRGQQVTLSCSPISGHRSVSWYQQTPGQGLQFLFEYFSETQRNKGNFPGRFSGRQFSNSRSEMNVSTLELGDSALYLCASSLLRGRQETQYFGPGTRLLVL.

This clone was observed a few times. The chain couples TRBV28 to TRBJ1-2; the D is unclear. Trimming shortened V by 7 bases and J by 6 bases, and 12 bases separated the two germline ends. The CDR3 contains 12 residues. Germline CDR1 reads MDHEN; CDR2 reads SYDVKM. In DNA, the CDR3 is TGTGCCAGCATAACGGGGTTTCATGGCTACACCTTC. It yields the protein CASITGFHGYTF.

The gene calls are TRBV4-1 and TRBJ2-7; 9 bases match TRBD2. V shed 4 bases and J 2 bases; nucleotides not matched to a gene: 6. The CDR3 contains 15 residues. Germline V lookup: CDR1 MGHRA, CDR2 YSYEKL. The CDR3 spells CASSRTAGGAYEQYF. The CDR3 nucleotides read TGCGCCAGCAGCCGCACGGCGGGGGGGGCCTACGAGCAGTACTTC.

The chain links TRBV10-3 to TRBJ1-6; D is undetermined. Looked up from germline, CDR1 is ENHRY and CDR2 is SYGVKD. CDR3 size: 12 residues. The V end lost 5 bases, the J end lost 5 bases, and 4 bases lay between the germline ends. The CDR3 DNA sequence: TGTGCCATCAGTTCGGATAATTCACCCCTCCACTTT. Protein sequence: CAISSDNSPLHF.

The CDR3 region is CASHRERREKLFF. In nucleotides, the CDR3 is TGTGCCAGCCACAGGGAGAGGAGGGAAAAACTGTTTTTT. The V and J genes are TRBV28 and TRBJ1-4, with D possibly TRBD1 on 6 matching bases. The CDR3 has 13 amino acids. V lost 8 bases and J lost 8, with 15 bases in between. Per the germline V gene, CDR1 is MDHEN and CDR2 is SYDVKM.

This chain connects TRBV4-1 to TRBJ2-7, with 10 bases matching TRBD1. Trimming took 4 bases from V and 5 from J; bases not matched to a gene: 5. The V gene's germline CDR1 is MGHRA and CDR2 YSYEKL. The length of the CDR3 is 14 residues. DNA for the CDR3: TGCGCCAGCAGCCCCGACAGGGGGCACAACGAGCAGTACTTC. Translated: CASSPDRGHNEQYF.

The chain links TRBV27 to TRBJ2-3; D possibly corresponds to TRBD1 (6 bases). The CDR3 consists of 15 residues. The V and J ends lost 5 bases and 2 bases respectively, with 14 bases between them. Germline CDR1 MNHEY, CDR2 SMNVEV (reference sequence). The CDR3 is CASSLGQRDTDTQYF. The CDR3 region has the DNA TGTGCCAGCAGTCTCGGACAGAGAGACACAGATACGCAGTATTTT.

The chain couples TRBV19 to TRBJ1-6; D is undetermined. Germline CDR1 and CDR2: LNHDA and SQIVND (reference sequence). The V end was cut by 7 bases, the J end by 7 bases, with 14 bases between. The CDR3 is 14 residues long. The CDR3 sequence: CASKSQVRNSPLHF. CDR3 DNA sequence: TGTGCCAGTAAGAGTCAAGTCAGGAATTCACCCCTCCACTTT.

J is TRBJ2-5 and V is TRBV7-3, with D perhaps matching TRBD1 (5 bases). This CDR3 has 12 residues. V was shortened by 5 bases and J by 7 bases, with 11 bases between the two germline ends. CDR1 is SGHTA, CDR2 FQGTGA, per germline. CDR3 amino acids: CASSEGVGTQYF. The CDR3 DNA reads TGTGCCAGCAGCGAAGGGGTCGGGACCCAGTACTTC.

V is TRBV20-1 and J is TRBJ1-5, with D unresolved. CDR1 is DFQATT and CDR2 is SNEGSKA in the germline V gene (reference sequence). Trimming left V 4 bases short and J 0 bases short, with 10 bases between. The CDR3 contains 14 residues. This CDR3 reads CSAIDGYSNQPQHF. CDR3 nucleotide sequence: TGCAGTGCTATTGACGGTTATAGCAATCAGCCCCAGCATTTT.

CDR3 in DNA: TGTGCCAGCAGCTTCTACAGGGACACTGAAGCTTTCTTT. Amino acids: CASSFYRDTEAFF. V is TRBV7-8 and J is TRBJ1-1, with D possibly being TRBD1 (6 bases). CDR1 and CDR2 from the germline V gene are SGHVS and FQNEAQ. There are 13 residues in the CDR3. V dropped 3 bases and J dropped 3 bases, with 8 bases sitting between them. Full variable domain (outside the CDR3, taken from reference TRBV7-8 and TRBJ1-1): GAGVSQSPRYKVAKRGQDVALRCDPISGHVSLFWYQQALGQGPEFLTYFQNEAQLDKSGLPSDRFFAERPEGSVSTLKIQRTQQEDSAVYLCASSFYRDTEAFFGQGTRLTVV.

The chain employs TRBV20-1 and TRBJ2-5; D unresolved. V dropped 6 bases and J dropped 5 bases, with 10 bases sitting between them. CDR1 DFQATT and CDR2 SNEGSKA come from the germline V gene (reference sequence). CDR3 size: 11 residues. CDR3 residues: CSAPRLETQYF. CDR3 sequence (DNA): TGCAGTGCCCCGCGGCTGGAGACCCAGTACTTC.